This T cell receptor (beta chain) was documented in a study of T-cell memory formation after mild COVID-19. Overall study context: TCR clusters showed largely donor specificity.

This clonotype was seen more than once but under ten times. One entry per CDR3 protein results from TCRdb running MiXCR on the 5' RACE reads. Among about 290,000 distinct CDR3 sequences, about a sixth were seen once, and the ten largest hold around a fifth. Per germline, CDR1 DFQATT and CDR2 SNEGSKA (reference sequence). V was shortened by 5 bases and J by 3 bases, with 10 bases between the two germline ends. CDR3 length: 12 amino acids. The receptor was derived from a man between 18 and 35 years old who had mild COVID-19 (a few samples of this study predate the infection). Cell type and time point are not known. Sequenced input: PBMCs or a T cell subset sorted from them (not recorded which). V usage is TRBV20-1 and J usage is TRBJ1-1; a weak D match, TRBD1 (5 bases). The CDR3 DNA sequence: TGCAGTGCTGGGGCAGTCTACACTGAAGCTTTCTTT. This sequence encodes CSAGAVYTEAFF.